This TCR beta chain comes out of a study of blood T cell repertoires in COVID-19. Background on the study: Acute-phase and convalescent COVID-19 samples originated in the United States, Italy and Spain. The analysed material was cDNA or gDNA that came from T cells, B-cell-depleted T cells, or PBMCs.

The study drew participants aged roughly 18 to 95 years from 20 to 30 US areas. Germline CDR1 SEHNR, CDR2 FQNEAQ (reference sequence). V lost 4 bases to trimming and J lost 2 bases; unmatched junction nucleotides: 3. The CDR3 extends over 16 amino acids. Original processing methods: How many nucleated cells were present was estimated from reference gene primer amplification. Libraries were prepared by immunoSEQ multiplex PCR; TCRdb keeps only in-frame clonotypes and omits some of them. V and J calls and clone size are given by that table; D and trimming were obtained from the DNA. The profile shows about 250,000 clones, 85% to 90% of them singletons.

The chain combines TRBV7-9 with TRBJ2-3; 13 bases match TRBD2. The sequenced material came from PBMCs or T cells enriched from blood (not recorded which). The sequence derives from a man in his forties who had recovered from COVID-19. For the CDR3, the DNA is TGTGCCAGCAGCTCGGGACTAGCGGGGTTCACAGATACGCAGTATTTT. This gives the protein CASSSGLAGFTDTQYF.